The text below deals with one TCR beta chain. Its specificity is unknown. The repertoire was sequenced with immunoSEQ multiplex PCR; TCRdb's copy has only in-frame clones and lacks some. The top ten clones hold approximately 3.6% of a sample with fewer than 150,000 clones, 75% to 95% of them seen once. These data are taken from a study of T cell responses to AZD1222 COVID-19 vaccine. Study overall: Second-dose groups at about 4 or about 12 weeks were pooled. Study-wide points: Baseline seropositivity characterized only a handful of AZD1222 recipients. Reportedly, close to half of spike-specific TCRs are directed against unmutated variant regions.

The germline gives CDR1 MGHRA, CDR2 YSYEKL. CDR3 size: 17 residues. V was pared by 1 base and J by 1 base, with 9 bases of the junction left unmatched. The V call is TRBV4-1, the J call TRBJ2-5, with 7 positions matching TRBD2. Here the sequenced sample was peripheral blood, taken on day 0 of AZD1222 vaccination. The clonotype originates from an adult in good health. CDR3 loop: CASSQAGGLGTQETQYF. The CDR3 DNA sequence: TGCGCCAGCAGCCAAGCGGGAGGTCTCGGAACCCAAGAGACCCAGTACTTC.